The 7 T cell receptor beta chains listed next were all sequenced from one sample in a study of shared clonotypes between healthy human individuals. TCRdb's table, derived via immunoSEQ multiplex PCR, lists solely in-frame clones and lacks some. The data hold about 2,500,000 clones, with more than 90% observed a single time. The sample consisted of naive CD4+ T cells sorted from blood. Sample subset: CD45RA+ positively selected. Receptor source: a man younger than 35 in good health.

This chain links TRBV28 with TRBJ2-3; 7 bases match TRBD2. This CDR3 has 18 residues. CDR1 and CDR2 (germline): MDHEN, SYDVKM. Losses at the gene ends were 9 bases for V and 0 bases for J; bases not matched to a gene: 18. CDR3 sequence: CASGGETRSSPSTDTQYF. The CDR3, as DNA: TGTGCCAGTGGGGGGGAGACCCGATCCTCCCCTAGCACAGATACGCAGTATTTT.

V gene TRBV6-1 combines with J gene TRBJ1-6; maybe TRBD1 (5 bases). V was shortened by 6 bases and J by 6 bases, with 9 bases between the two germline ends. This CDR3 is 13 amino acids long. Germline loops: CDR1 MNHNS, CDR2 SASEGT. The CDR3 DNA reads TGTGCCAGCAGGGCGGGGGTTAATTCACCCCTCCACTTT. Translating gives CASRAGVNSPLHF.

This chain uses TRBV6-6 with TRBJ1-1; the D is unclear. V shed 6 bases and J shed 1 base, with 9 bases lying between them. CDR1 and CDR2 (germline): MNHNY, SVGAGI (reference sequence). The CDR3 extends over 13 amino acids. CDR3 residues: CASSSVGNTEAFF. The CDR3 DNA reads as TGTGCCAGCAGCTCCGTTGGGAACACTGAAGCTTTCTTT.

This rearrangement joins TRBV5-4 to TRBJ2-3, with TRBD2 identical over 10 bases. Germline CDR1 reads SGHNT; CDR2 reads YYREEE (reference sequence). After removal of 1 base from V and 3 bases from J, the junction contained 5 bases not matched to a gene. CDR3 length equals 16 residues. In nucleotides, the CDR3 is TGTGCCAGCAGCTTGAAACTAGCGGGAAGAACAGATACGCAGTATTTT. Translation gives CASSLKLAGRTDTQYF. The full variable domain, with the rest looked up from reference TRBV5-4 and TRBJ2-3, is ETGVTQSPTHLIKTRGQQVTLRCSSQSGHNTVSWYQQALGQGPQFIFQYYREEENGRGNFPPRFSGLQFPNYSSELNVNALELDDSALYLCASSLKLAGRTDTQYFGPGTRLTVL.

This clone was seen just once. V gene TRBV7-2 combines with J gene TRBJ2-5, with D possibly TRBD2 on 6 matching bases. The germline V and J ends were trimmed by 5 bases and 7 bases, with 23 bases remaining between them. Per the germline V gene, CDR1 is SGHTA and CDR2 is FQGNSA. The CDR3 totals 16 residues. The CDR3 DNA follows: TGTGCCAGCAGCATTTATACCGGGACTCTGCGGGGGACCCAGTACTTC. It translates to CASSIYTGTLRGTQYF.

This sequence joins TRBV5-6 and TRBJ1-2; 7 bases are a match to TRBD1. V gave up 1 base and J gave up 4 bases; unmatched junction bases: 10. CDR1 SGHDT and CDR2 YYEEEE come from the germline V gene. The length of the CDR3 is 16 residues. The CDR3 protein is CASSLYNRGVGYGYTF. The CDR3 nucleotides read TGTGCCAGCAGCTTGTATAACAGGGGCGTGGGCTATGGCTACACCTTC.

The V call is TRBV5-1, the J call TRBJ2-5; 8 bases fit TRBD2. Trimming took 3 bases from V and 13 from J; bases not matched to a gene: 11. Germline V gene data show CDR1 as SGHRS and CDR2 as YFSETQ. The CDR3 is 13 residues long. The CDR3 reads CASSYSLSGSSYF. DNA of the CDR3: TGCGCCAGCAGCTACTCCTTGAGCGGGAGCTCGTACTTC.